Each of the 9 T cell receptor beta chains below was sequenced from the same sample in a study of control samples from healthy donors and cancer patients (dated by TCRdb to the early 2020s). Libraries came from the immunoSEQ multiplex PCR assay. TCRdb holds this immuneACCESS table with in-frame rearrangements only. Some clones are missing; in checked studies, unresolved V genes explain under half, and the rest has no known cause. The sample data list about 120,000 clones, and approximately 87% of these were observed just once. Around 10% of the sample goes to the ten largest clones. What was sequenced was blood. The source of these receptors is a man under 40 in good health.

The chain has TRBV10-3 and TRBJ2-2; perhaps TRBD2 as D (7 bases). Trimming cost V 4 bases and J 4 bases, with 16 bases left between them. The germline gives CDR1 ENHRY, CDR2 SYGVKD. This CDR3 region has 16 residues. This CDR3 is CAISGGRGGSTGELFF. CDR3 DNA: TGTGCCATCAGTGGAGGGAGGGGGGGCTCCACCGGGGAGCTGTTTTTT.

V usage is TRBV27 and J usage is TRBJ1-1; D remains ambiguous. The CDR3 extends over 13 amino acids. Trimming pared 3 bases from V and 1 base from J, leaving 6 bases between. Germline CDR1 and CDR2: MNHEY and SMNVEV (reference sequence). CDR3: CASSFAGNTEAFF. CDR3 nucleotides: TGTGCCAGCAGTTTTGCCGGGAACACTGAAGCTTTCTTT.

Comment on this clone: Other DNA sequences from this sample encode an identical CDR3 as well. The chain employs TRBV27 and TRBJ1-2; 7 bases map to TRBD1. The CDR3 length is 14 residues. Trimming cost V 2 bases and J 0 bases; bases outside gene matches: 0. Germline CDR1 reads MNHEY; CDR2 reads SMNVEV (reference sequence). The CDR3 DNA sequence: TGTGCCAGCAGTTTAACAGGGGCTAACTATGGCTACACCTTC. This gives the protein CASSLTGANYGYTF.

The rearrangement uses TRBV19 and TRBJ1-5; 9 bases match TRBD1. The trim removed 6 bases at V and 4 bases at J, leaving 10 bases unmatched. In germline, CDR1 is LNHDA, CDR2 SQIVND (reference sequence). The CDR3 totals 16 residues. CDR3: CASSPSWDRANQPQHF. The DNA of the CDR3 is TGTGCCAGTAGCCCATCGTGGGACAGGGCGAATCAGCCCCAGCATTTT.

This clone was observed once. The chain combines TRBV6-5 with TRBJ1-2, with TRBD1 matching 12 bases. J lost 8 bases, V lost 7 bases, and 8 bases had no gene match. CDR1 is MNHEY and CDR2 is SVGAGI in the germline V gene. CDR3 length equals 14 residues. This CDR3 reads CASTIGTGGDGYTF. DNA for the CDR3: TGTGCCAGCACCATAGGGACAGGGGGCGACGGCTACACCTTC.

This chain joins TRBV27 and TRBJ1-5; no clear D. The CDR3 has 15 residues. The V gene lost 7 bases and the J gene lost 1 base, with 14 bases spanning the gap. Germline CDR1 reads MNHEY; CDR2 reads SMNVEV (reference sequence). As DNA, the CDR3 is TGTGCCAGCATTCTGCGGGGAGGGAGCAATCAGCCCCAGCATTTT. This gives the protein CASILRGGSNQPQHF.

V usage is TRBV10-3 and J usage is TRBJ1-2; 7 bases align to TRBD1. Germline V CDR1 and CDR2: ENHRY, SYGVKD. Trimming removed 8 bases from V and 8 bases from J; junction bases left unmatched: 5. The CDR3 spans 11 residues. The CDR3 spells CAIQGVMGYTF. DNA for the CDR3: TGTGCCATCCAGGGGGTAATGGGCTACACCTTC.

The CDR3 nucleotides read TGTGCCTGGAGCGCTACAGGGACTTACACTGAAGCTTTCTTT. Translation gives CAWSATGTYTEAFF. The chain couples TRBV30 to TRBJ1-1; perhaps TRBD1 as D (6 bases). This CDR3 is 14 amino acids long. Per the germline V gene, CDR1 is GTSNPN and CDR2 is SVGIG (reference sequence). The V and J ends lost 3 bases and 3 bases respectively, with 14 bases between them.

The chain is built from TRBV14 and TRBJ2-3; D perhaps matches TRBD1 (6 bases). The length of the CDR3 is 15 residues. Trimming removed 4 bases at V and 7 bases at J, with 18 bases between. Per germline, CDR1 SGHDN and CDR2 FVKESK. CDR3 sequence (DNA): TGTGCCAGCAGCCCACAGGGAACAACGGGGAATACGCAGTATTTT. Translating it yields CASSPQGTTGNTQYF.